Below, 28 T cell receptor beta chains from the same sample are listed, as sequenced in a study of T cell repertoires in cytomegalovirus infection (dated by TCRdb to the late 2010s). Their cognate antigens are unknown. The sequencer was an Illumina HiSeq 1500. TCRdb ran its own pipeline on the public reads, namely fastp trimming at Q25 and MiXCR clone calling, and kept in-frame beta chains. Records with the same CDR3 protein are collapsed into one entry carrying the most frequent genes and DNA. Across this sample there are about 900,000 distinct CDR3 sequences, with about 33% seen only once. The ten largest clones add up to around 15% of the sample. The treatment or condition label corresponds to: in vitro stimulation with specific CMV peptide epitopes to enrich CMV-specific T cells. Sequences were derived from cultured CD8+ T cells from PBMCs, sampled from culture after CMV antigen stimulation. These receptors all come from a human donor in good health (CMV status not recorded). Some clones in this sample may be carry-over from other donors' samples.

The chain links TRBV6-1 to TRBJ1-3; D remains unclear. Germline V gene sequence: CDR1 MNHNS, CDR2 SASEGT. The V and J ends lost 2 bases and 0 bases respectively, with 8 bases between them. This CDR3 has 15 amino acids. CDR3 region: CASSELPRSGNTIYF. CDR3 in DNA: TGTGCCAGCAGTGAATTGCCCCGCTCTGGAAACACCATATATTTT.

This clonotype has just a few counts. The V and J genes are TRBV20-1 and TRBJ1-2, with 8 bases matching TRBD1. This CDR3 is built from 15 residues. CDR1 and CDR2 from the germline V gene are DFQATT and SNEGSKA (reference sequence). V gave up 2 bases and J gave up 0 bases; unmatched junction bases: 5. The CDR3 sequence: CSARPRQGTNYGYTF. The CDR3 coding sequence is TGCAGTGCTAGACCTCGACAGGGGACTAACTATGGCTACACCTTC.

V is TRBV6-6 and J is TRBJ2-2; the match to TRBD2 covers 8 bases. V lost 6 bases, J lost 0 bases, and 3 bases stayed unmatched. Germline CDR1 reads MNHNY; CDR2 reads SVGAGI (reference sequence). The CDR3 runs to 15 residues. The CDR3 reads CASRTGGANTGELFF. DNA of the CDR3: TGTGCCAGCAGAACGGGGGGGGCGAACACCGGGGAGCTGTTTTTT.

Of note for this clonotype: The junction departs from germline at one end; a sequencing error may be responsible. The chain employs TRBV4-1 and TRBJ2-5, with TRBD2 matching over 10 bases. There are 18 residues in the CDR3. Germline CDR1 reads MGHRA; CDR2 reads YSYEKL. This CDR3 is CASSQGGRAGGYQETQYF. Here the CDR3 DNA reads TGCGCCAGCAGCCAAGGGGGGCGAGCGGGAGGGTACCAAGAGACTCAGTACTTC.

The V gene is TRBV4-1, the J gene TRBJ1-2; 9 bases are shared with TRBD1. Trimming at V came to 4 bases and at J to 8 bases, leaving 17 bases not matched to a gene. This CDR3 is built from 17 residues. Per the germline V gene, CDR1 is MGHRA and CDR2 is YSYEKL. CDR3 loop: CASSPPAGQGWATGYTF. Here the CDR3 DNA reads TGCGCCAGCAGCCCGCCAGCGGGACAGGGTTGGGCTACCGGCTACACCTTC.

Notes on this clonotype: A much larger clone differs from this one at a single base, so this may be a read error. The rearrangement uses TRBV7-9 and TRBJ1-1, with TRBD1 matching 7 bases. Trimming at V came to 8 bases and at J to 4 bases, leaving 13 bases not matched to a gene. The CDR3 runs to 15 residues. Germline-derived CDR1 and CDR2 are SEHNR and FQNEAQ (reference sequence). CDR3 coding DNA: TGTGCCAGCGCCGAGGAAGGGGGCTTTATCACTGAAGCTTTCTTT. Its protein is CASAEEGGFITEAFF.

This clonotype was counted many times. The rearrangement joins TRBV7-8 to TRBJ1-1; D gene ambiguous. V lost 4 bases, J lost 1 base, and 13 bases lay in between. Germline CDR1 reads SGHVS; CDR2 reads FQNEAQ. This CDR3 spans 15 amino acids. In DNA form, the CDR3 reads TGTGCCAGCAGCTACCCTCGAAGGACGAACACTGAAGCTTTCTTT. Translating it yields CASSYPRRTNTEAFF.

This clonotype was picked up a small number of times. CDR3 sequence: CASSQWDSYNEQFF. The DNA of the CDR3 is TGTGCCAGCAGCCAATGGGACAGCTACAATGAGCAGTTCTTC. V gene TRBV11-2 combines with J gene TRBJ2-1; TRBD1 matches at 7 bases. The V gene's germline CDR1 is SGHAT and CDR2 FQNNGV. The CDR3 extends over 14 amino acids. After removal of 5 bases from V and 3 bases from J, the junction contained 4 bases not matched to a gene.

This clonotype was found once. One end of the junction varies from germline; a read error may be responsible. The chain carries TRBV7-2 and TRBJ1-1; the match to TRBD1 covers 9 bases. The CDR3 sequence is 17 residues long. CDR1 is SGHTA, CDR2 FQGNSA, per germline. The CDR3 DNA is TGTGTCAGCAGCTCCCGGGACAGGGACTTCGTGAACACTGAAGCTTTCTTT. Translated: CVSSSRDRDFVNTEAFF. Supplemented by reference TRBV7-2 and TRBJ1-1, the full variable domain reads GAGVSQSPSNKVTEKGKDVELRCDPISGHTALYWYRQSLGQGLEFLIYFQGNSAPDKSGLPSDRFSAERTGGSVSTLTIQRTQQEDSAVYLCVSSSRDRDFVNTEAFFGQGTRLTVV.

V gene TRBV20-1 combines with J gene TRBJ2-1; D is possibly TRBD1 (7 bases). The CDR3 is 14 residues long. Germline values: CDR1 DFQATT, CDR2 SNEGSKA (reference sequence). V lost 5 bases to trimming and J lost 0 bases, with 11 bases between them. The CDR3 sequence is CSAPQGGSYNEQFF. CDR3 bases: TGCAGTGCTCCCCAGGGGGGCTCCTACAATGAGCAGTTCTTC.

V gene TRBV7-6 combines with J gene TRBJ2-7, with D perhaps matching TRBD1 (5 bases). Germline V gene data show CDR1 as SGHVS and CDR2 as FNYEAQ. The CDR3 has 14 amino acids. Deletions cut 4 bases from V and 2 bases from J, with 12 bases between. The CDR3 here is CASSSSAGPYEQYF. The CDR3 DNA reads as TGTGCCAGCAGCTCATCGGCAGGGCCCTACGAGCAGTACTTC.

This clonotype occurred once. This chain links TRBV2 with TRBJ2-5; D is undetermined. The length of the CDR3 is 14 residues. With 6 bases removed from V and 2 bases from J, the gap between germline ends came to 13 bases. CDR1 and CDR2 from the germline V gene are SNHLY and FYNNEI. This chain's CDR3 is CASRVTVVQETQYF. In DNA, the CDR3 is TGTGCCAGCAGGGTGACCGTCGTACAAGAGACCCAGTACTTC.

This clonotype was seen repeatedly, ten times or more. This chain joins TRBV4-3 and TRBJ2-1; 7 nucleotides align to TRBD1. The germline V gene has CDR1 LGHNA and CDR2 YSLEER. This CDR3 has 15 residues. The trim removed 0 bases at V and 4 bases at J, leaving 3 bases unmatched. The CDR3 loop is CASSQEGGSYNEQFF. Written as DNA, the CDR3 is TGCGCCAGCAGCCAAGAAGGGGGCTCGTACAATGAGCAGTTCTTC.

This clonotype was counted at least ten times. V and J are TRBV11-3 and TRBJ2-3, with D perhaps TRBD1 (6 bases). The germline CDR1 and CDR2 sequences are SGHNT and YENEEA. This CDR3 has 15 residues. Trimming cost V 4 bases and J 0 bases, with 11 bases left between them. The CDR3 nucleotides read TGTGCCAGCAGCTCGGGACAATCTAGCACAGATACGCAGTATTTT. It yields the protein CASSSGQSSTDTQYF. Filled out from reference TRBV11-3 and TRBJ2-3, the complete variable domain reads EAGVVQSPRYKIIEKKQPVAFWCNPISGHNTLYWYLQNLGQGPELLIRYENEEAVDDSQLPKDRFSAERLKGVDSTLKIQPAELGDSAVYLCASSSGQSSTDTQYFGPGTRLTVL.

About this clonotype itself: Germline is not matched at one junction end, which may reflect a read error. V is TRBV28 and J is TRBJ2-1; TRBD1 matches 9 bases. CDR1 and CDR2 (germline): MDHEN, SYDVKM. The CDR3 spans 15 residues. As DNA, the CDR3 is TGTGGCAGCATCCCGGACAGGGGCCTTCGGGGTGAGCAGTTCTTC. The encoded protein is CGSIPDRGLRGEQFF.

This clonotype showed up just a few times. The chain carries TRBV19 and TRBJ1-3; D might be TRBD1 (5 bases). V was clipped by 9 bases and J by 0 bases, with 12 bases between them. Germline V gene lookup returns CDR1 LNHDA and CDR2 SQIVND (reference sequence). The CDR3 has 14 residues. The CDR3 bases are TGTGCCAGCCGACAGACCGACTCTGGAAACACCATATATTTT. The encoded protein is CASRQTDSGNTIYF.

This clonotype has a handful of counts. The V gene is TRBV15, the J gene TRBJ2-7; possibly TRBD2 for D (5 bases). Germline V gene lookup returns CDR1 LNHNV and CDR2 YYDKDF (reference sequence). The V end was cut by 6 bases, the J end by 6 bases, with 12 bases between. The CDR3 runs 12 residues. CDR3 bases: TGTGCCACCAGTATGCCGGGGTCCGAGCAGTACGTC. Its protein is CATSMPGSEQYV.

This clonotype was seen many times. The gene calls are TRBV7-6 and TRBJ1-1; D is undetermined. The CDR3 extends over 12 amino acids. The germline gives CDR1 SGHVS, CDR2 FNYEAQ. The V gene lost 4 bases and the J gene lost 6 bases, with 9 bases spanning the gap. The CDR3, as DNA: TGTGCCAGCAGCTCCCCGGACGCTGAAGCTTTCTTT. As protein: CASSSPDAEAFF.

This clonotype came up many times. This chain joins TRBV7-6 and TRBJ2-7; 8 bases match TRBD1. Trimming took 4 bases from V and 1 from J; bases not matched to a gene: 12. The CDR3 length is 17 residues. Germline V gives CDR1 SGHVS, CDR2 FNYEAQ. The CDR3 reads CASSSFEGQGISYEQYF. The CDR3 DNA sequence: TGTGCCAGCAGCTCATTCGAAGGACAGGGTATTTCCTACGAGCAGTACTTC.

J is TRBJ1-2 and V is TRBV7-9, with a tentative D call TRBD1 (5 bases). This CDR3 has 12 residues. V was trimmed by 4 bases and J by 14 bases, leaving 17 bases between them. CDR1 SEHNR and CDR2 FQNEAQ come from the germline V gene (reference sequence). Here the CDR3 reads CASSYTAGTDTF. The CDR3 DNA reads TGTGCCAGCAGCTACACTGCTGGGACTGATACCTTC.

The rearrangement joins TRBV6-6 to TRBJ1-4; the D gene is possibly TRBD1 (6 bases). Trimming removed 2 bases from V and 0 bases from J, with 13 bases in between. CDR1 is MNHNY, CDR2 SVGAGI, per germline (reference sequence). The CDR3 runs 17 residues. CDR3 amino acids: CASSYPNGQTTNEKLFF. CDR3 coding DNA: TGTGCCAGCAGTTACCCTAACGGACAGACAACTAATGAAAAACTGTTTTTT.

The chain links TRBV20-1 to TRBJ2-1; D is unclear. CDR3 length: 13 amino acids. V lost 5 bases, J lost 2 bases, and 10 bases lay in between. Germline values: CDR1 DFQATT, CDR2 SNEGSKA (reference sequence). Here the CDR3 DNA reads TGCAGTGCTCCTATTCTTACCTACAATGAGCAGTTCTTC. Its protein product is CSAPILTYNEQFF.

This clonotype was counted a single time. The chain links TRBV4-1 to TRBJ2-7; 7 nucleotides line up with TRBD2. The ends lost 3 bases at V and 4 bases at J; junction bases unmatched: 9. This CDR3 has 15 residues. Germline assignment: CDR1 MGHRA and CDR2 YSYEKL. The CDR3 reads CASSQGGSGAYEQYV. For the CDR3, the DNA is TGCGCCAGCAGCCAGGGAGGGAGCGGAGCTTACGAGCAGTACGTC.

The CDR3 coding sequence is TGTGCCAGCACCCCCCGGGTCACTGAAGCTTTCTTT. Its protein is CASTPRVTEAFF. The J gene is TRBJ1-1, the V gene TRBV2; D uncertain. The CDR3 has 12 residues. V lost 7 bases and J lost 4, with 10 bases in between. Germline V gene lookup returns CDR1 SNHLY and CDR2 FYNNEI.

This clonotype showed up many times. Written as DNA, the CDR3 is TGTGCCAGCAGCCCTCTCTCCGGGGAGCTGTTTTTT. Translated, it gives CASSPLSGELFF. The chain carries TRBV7-6 and TRBJ2-2; the D is unclear. This CDR3 comprises 12 residues. Germline lookup yields CDR1 SGHVS and CDR2 FNYEAQ. Trimming shortened V by 5 bases and J by 6 bases, and 7 bases separated the two germline ends.

This clonotype was seen a few times. CDR3 DNA sequence: TGTGCCACCAGCAGAGATCTTGGAGGCGGAGCGGGGGGGGGCGAGCAGTACTTC. Residues: CATSRDLGGGAGGGEQYF. The chain is built from TRBV15 and TRBJ2-7; 10 bases map to TRBD2. Germline lookup yields CDR1 LNHNV and CDR2 YYDKDF (reference sequence). CDR3 length: 18 residues. The J segment lost 6 bases and the V segment lost 0 bases, leaving 14 bases of the junction unmatched. Complete variable domain (other parts from reference TRBV15 and TRBJ2-7): DAMVIQNPRYQVTQFGKPVTLSCSQTLNHNVMYWYQQKSSQAPKLLFHYYDKDFNNEADTPDNFQSRRPNTSFCFLDIRSPGLGDTAMYLCATSRDLGGGAGGGEQYFGPGTRLTVT.

This chain uses TRBV20-1 with TRBJ2-7, with TRBD2 identical over 9 bases. Germline V CDR1 and CDR2: DFQATT, SNEGSKA (reference sequence). V was clipped by 2 bases and J by 9 bases; unmatched bases: 8. The CDR3 totals 13 residues. The CDR3 DNA is TGCAGTGCTAGACCTAGCGGGGACTGGGTGCAGTACGTC. Translated, it gives CSARPSGDWVQYV.

V and J are TRBV24-1 and TRBJ2-1; the match to TRBD1 covers 9 bases. The V segment lost 1 base and the J segment 9 bases; nucleotides outside the gene matches: 9. The CDR3 loop spans 16 amino acids. Germline CDR1 and CDR2: KGHDR and SFDVKD. CDR3 sequence (DNA): TGTGCCACCAGTGATTTAGACAGGGGGGGTCTGGCTGAGCAGTTCTTC. This translates into CATSDLDRGGLAEQFF.